Below, one T cell receptor beta chain is given with its context. This sample was taken from a study of tumor-infiltrating lymphocytes in oesophageal squamous cell carcinoma. TCRdb passed the PCR reads through MiXCR, listing each CDR3 protein once. Of approximately 9,500 distinct CDR3 sequences detected, roughly three fifths appear once; the ten largest clones hold approximately 37%. The CDR3 runs 15 residues. The germline CDR1 and CDR2 sequences are SGHVS and FQNEAQ. The sample comprised esophageal tumor tissue. This sequence was found in a female donor with esophageal squamous cell carcinoma. The chain combines TRBV7-8 with TRBJ1-2; D is possibly TRBD1 (6 bases). The J call is doubtful: the DNA matches TRBJ2-7 better. This chain's CDR3 is CASSPRGTGPYEQYF. CDR3 bases: TGTGCCAGCAGCCCAAGGGGGACGGGTCCGTACGAGCAGTACTTC.